These T cell receptor beta chains were read from a single sample in a study of regulatory T cells in long-lasting Graves disease. Each CDR3 protein is one row after TCRdb ran MiXCR on the multiplex PCR reads. Of roughly 610,000 distinct CDR3 sequences in the sample, approximately 15% were seen once. The same specimen was also included in a second study, on T cells in Graves' hyperthyroidism and ophthalmopathy.

The material sequenced was peripheral blood mononuclear cells (PBMCs), taken at new diagnosis, from a patient treated with antithyroid drugs. These TCRs come from a woman in her thirties with Graves disease. CDR3s include the opening cysteine and the closing phenylalanine or tryptophan. The D gene is left open where the match is weak. Where a row states a size, it is once, few, many or the class of an expanded clone; other rows omit it.

v_call	j_call	cdr3_length	d_call	clone_size	cdr3_nt	cdr3_aa
TRBV18	TRBJ1-1	16	-	few	TGTGCCAGCTCACCGAGAGGTCCGAGCATGAACACTGAAGCTTTCTTT	CASSPRGPSMNTEAFF
TRBV9	TRBJ2-5	17	-	few	TGTGCCAGCAGCGTAGAACCACTGCCGGGGGGCGGAGAGACCCAGTACTTC	CASSVEPLPGGGETQYF
TRBV19	TRBJ2-2	12	-	few	TGTGCCAGTAGTATCCCCATCGGGGAGCTGTTTTTT	CASSIPIGELFF
TRBV28	TRBJ2-1	16	-	many	TGTGCCAGCAGTTTAACCTCAAAGGGTACGGTTCGGGAGCAGTTCTTC	CASSLTSKGTVREQFF
TRBV28	TRBJ2-7	14	-	-	TGTGCCAGCAGTTCAGACGGCGGGTCCTACGAGCAGTACTTC	CASSSDGGSYEQYF
TRBV28	TRBJ1-5	14	-	many	TGTGCCAGTTTCTTCAGGGGAAGCAATCAGCCCCAGCATTTT	CASFFRGSNQPQHF
TRBV12-3/TRBV12-4	TRBJ2-7	13	-	few	TGTGCCAGCAGTTTTATTGGGGGCTACGAGCAGTACTTC	CASSFIGGYEQYF
TRBV9	TRBJ2-1	14	-	-	TGTGCCAGCAGCGTAGCTGGTATGGGGGGCGAGCAGTTCTTC	CASSVAGMGGEQFF
TRBV18	TRBJ1-2	11	-	few	TGTGCCAGCTCCCAACGGGATGGCTACACCTTC	CASSQRDGYTF
TRBV28	TRBJ2-2	18	-	many	TGTGCCAGCAGTTTATCCGGACACCACAACCTGAACACCGGGGAGCTGTTTTTT	CASSLSGHHNLNTGELFF
TRBV20-1	TRBJ2-1	15	-	-	TGCAGTGCTAGATGGGGTGCCCCATTGGGGAATGAGCAGTTCTTC	CSARWGAPLGNEQFF
TRBV5-1	TRBJ2-1	14	-	many	TGCGCCAGCAGATTGAGTACCGCTCTAAATGAGCAGTTCTTC	CASRLSTALNEQFF
TRBV9	TRBJ2-1	15	-	-	TGTGCCAGCAGCGTCCACCCGGGAGTCGTTAATGAGCAGTTCTTC	CASSVHPGVVNEQFF
TRBV9	TRBJ2-1	13	-	few	TGTGCCAGCAGCGTATCTTCCATCAATGAGCAGTTCTTC	CASSVSSINEQFF
TRBV6-1	TRBJ2-3	15	TRBD1	few	TGTGCCAGCAGCCCGCCTGACAGGGGGACAGATACGCAGTATTTT	CASSPPDRGTDTQYF
TRBV28	TRBJ1-3	14	-	few	TGTGCCAGCAGTACCGGGACAAGAGTAAACACCATATATTTT	CASSTGTRVNTIYF
TRBV28	TRBJ2-4	13	TRBD2	few	TGTGCCAGCAGTTTAGCCGGGACTAGGTTTCAGTACTTC	CASSLAGTRFQYF
TRBV9	TRBJ1-1	15	TRBD1	many	TGTGCCAGCAGCGTACTACAGGGGGGGAGCACTGAAGCTTTCTTT	CASSVLQGGSTEAFF
TRBV2	TRBJ1-3	21	TRBD1	-	TGTGCCAGCGTTTTTTACTTTGGGACAGCCGCACGAAGTAGCTCTGGAAACACCATATATTTT	CASVFYFGTAARSSSGNTIYF
TRBV6-5	TRBJ2-3	16	-	few	TGTGCCAGCAGTTACTCGTTGGGGATGTTCACAGATACGCAGTATTTT	CASSYSLGMFTDTQYF
TRBV27	TRBJ2-7	14	-	few	TGTGCCAGCAGTTTTCCGGGACAATACTACGAGCAGTACTTC	CASSFPGQYYEQYF
TRBV6-2/TRBV6-3	TRBJ2-5	14	TRBD1	many	TGTGCCAGCAGTGCCCGGACAGGGGGCGAGACCCAGTACTTC	CASSARTGGETQYF
TRBV18	TRBJ2-5	14	-	few	TGTGCCAGCTCACCTTCAAACAGGAGGGAGACCCAGTACTTC	CASSPSNRRETQYF
TRBV7-9	TRBJ1-6	11	-	many	TGTGCCAGCAGCTTACATGCACCCCTCCACTTT	CASSLHAPLHF
TRBV20-1	TRBJ2-3	15	-	many	TGCAGTGCAGGAACCGGGACCCTTAGCACAGATACGCAGTATTTT	CSAGTGTLSTDTQYF
TRBV5-4	TRBJ2-7	16	-	-	TGTGCCAGCAGCCTGAGAGGGGACTTACTATCCTACGAGCAGTACTTC	CASSLRGDLLSYEQYF
TRBV11-2	TRBJ2-1	14	-	-	TGTGCCAGCAGCTTTCAGGGACCATGGGTTGAGCAGTTCTTC	CASSFQGPWVEQFF
TRBV20-1	TRBJ2-7	15	TRBD2	once	TGCAGTGCTAGAGTTTCGGGACTAGCTTCCTACGAGCAGTACTTC	CSARVSGLASYEQYF
TRBV5-1	TRBJ2-7	13	TRBD1	-	TGCGCCAGCAAGGGGGACAGCTCCTACGAGCAGTACTTC	CASKGDSSYEQYF
TRBV5-6	TRBJ1-3	16	-	-	TGTGCCAGCAGCTTGAGGGCCAGGACTTCGGGAAACACCATATATTTT	CASSLRARTSGNTIYF
TRBV20-1	TRBJ1-3	17	-	few	TGCAGTGCTAGAGATCAGGCCTGGCAGAACTCTGGAAACACCATATATTTT	CSARDQAWQNSGNTIYF
TRBV27	TRBJ2-1	15	-	few	TGTGCCAGCAGTTTAGTCCAATTCGGGGAGAATGAGCAGTTCTTC	CASSLVQFGENEQFF
TRBV6-2/TRBV6-3	TRBJ1-3	20	-	-	TGTGCCAGCAGTTTCCGAACGGCACGGGGAGTGCTCCCTGCAGGAAACACCATATATTTT	CASSFRTARGVLPAGNTIYF
TRBV27	TRBJ2-1	16	TRBD2	few	TGTGCCAGCAGCACCACACTAGCGGGAGATTTCAATGAGCAGTTCTTC	CASSTTLAGDFNEQFF
TRBV20-1	TRBJ2-5	15	-	many	TGCAGTGCTAGAGACGGCAGGACACCTCAAGAGACCCAGTACTTC	CSARDGRTPQETQYF
TRBV12-3/TRBV12-4	TRBJ2-1	15	-	many	TGTGCCAGCAGCCGTAGCGGAAGCTCCTACAATGAGCAGTTCTTC	CASSRSGSSYNEQFF
TRBV4-1	TRBJ2-7	16	TRBD2	-	TGCGCCAGCAGCCAAGACGGCAGGACTAGCGGCTACGAGCGGTACTTC	CASSQDGRTSGYERYF
TRBV9	TRBJ1-1	15	-	many	TGTGCCAGCAGCGTAGCGGGTGAGAGTAGGACTGAAGCTTTCTTT	CASSVAGESRTEAFF
TRBV3-1	TRBJ1-1	15	-	-	TGTGCCAGCAGCCTGGTTGGGGCCAGGGACACTGAAGCTTTCTTT	CASSLVGARDTEAFF
TRBV6-1	TRBJ2-1	14	-	few	TGTGCCAGCAGCGCCGGGACCGCGTTATATGAGCAGTTCTTC	CASSAGTALYEQFF
TRBV28	TRBJ2-3	13	-	many	TGTGCCAGCAGCAGACCCTCAGTAGATACGCAGTATTTT	CASSRPSVDTQYF
TRBV19	TRBJ2-6	15	-	few	TGTGCCAGTAGTATCAGCACCTCTGGGGCCAACGTCCTGACTTTC	CASSISTSGANVLTF
TRBV9	TRBJ1-1	13	-	once	TGTGCCAACAGCGTAGTGGCAGGCACTGAAGCTTTCTTT	CANSVVAGTEAFF
TRBV9	TRBJ2-1	15	-	-	TGTGCCAGCAGCCTAACCCCCCAAAGCGTGGGTGAGCAGTTCTTC	CASSLTPQSVGEQFF
TRBV24-1	TRBJ1-2	14	-	many	TGTGCCCACCTCCGGGGCAGAAGGATCAATGGCTACACCTTC	CAHLRGRRINGYTF
TRBV20-1	TRBJ2-3	12	-	-	TGCAGTGCTCCCCCCCCCGGAGATACGCAGTATTTT	CSAPPPGDTQYF
TRBV9	TRBJ2-1	15	TRBD2	few	TGTGCCAGCAGCGTGGGACTAGCGCGATACAATGAGCAGTTCTTC	CASSVGLARYNEQFF
TRBV28	TRBJ1-4	16	-	-	TGTGCCAGCAGTTCACCCGAGGGCGGTTTTGGTGAAAAACTGTTTTTT	CASSSPEGGFGEKLFF